This T cell receptor beta chain is from a study of cytomegalovirus exposure and HLA in healthy donors. The study, taken as a whole, reports: TCR beta V segments were, for the most part, productive about 87% or about 30% of the time in an earlier analysis. In a later analysis, CMV-associated beta chains were mostly HLA-associated, it appeared. V- and J-gene trimming in TCR beta was tied to a missense DCLRE1C variant by an analysis performed later. Further analysis was carried out later, and it showed several of the most significant clusters appearing linked to common viral pathogens.

The CDR3 totals 17 residues. CDR1 and CDR2 from the germline V gene are SGHDN and FVKESK. J lost 8 bases, V lost 0 bases, and 10 bases had no gene match. The PCR contained 60 Vbeta and 13 Jbeta primers. Profiling relied on immunoSEQ multiplex PCR, and the TCRdb table lists in-frame clones only, not all of them. The top ten clones hold more than 4% of a sample with 130,000 or so clones, 70% to 85% of them seen once. This clone was counted between two and nine times. Its antigen is not identified. This TCR came from a male donor in good health and CMV-seropositive. This sequence joins TRBV14 and TRBJ1-4, with TRBD1 matching over 9 bases. The material sequenced was PBMCs. The CDR3 nucleotides are TGTGCCAGCAGCCAAGATATCGTAGGACAGGGGAGAGAAAAACTGTTTTTT. Its translation: CASSQDIVGQGREKLFF.